The 10 T cell receptor beta chains reported below all come from one sample, sequenced in a study of T cells in tumors after PD-1 blockade. This table comes from immunoSEQ multiplex PCR, and its TCRdb copy is limited to in-frame clones, with some not included. The sample lists tens of thousands of clones, 78% seen once, with 38% in the top ten. Sequenced material: PBMCs, taken before anti-PD-1 treatment. The receptors were gathered from a human donor with basal cell carcinoma.

V is TRBV30 and J is TRBJ1-3, with TRBD1 as a possible D gene (5 bases). This CDR3 region has 14 residues. The germline CDR1 and CDR2 sequences are GTSNPN and SVGIG (reference sequence). The ends were cut back, 1 base at V and 2 bases at J, with 9 bases in the middle. The CDR3 here is CAWSGTRAGNTIYF. The CDR3 DNA follows: TGTGCCTGGAGTGGGACAAGGGCTGGAAACACCATATATTTT.

This clone was picked up a small number of times. The chain has TRBV21-1 and TRBJ2-7; the table's TRBD2 call for D was not verified on the DNA. TRBV21-1 is reported as a pseudogene. The CDR3 totals 12 residues. The CDR3 protein is CASSKEPCEQYF. DNA of the CDR3: TGTGCCAGCAGCAAAGAGCCGTGCGAGCAGTACTTC.

This chain links TRBV12-5 with TRBJ2-7; 9 positions agree with TRBD2. Trimming at V came to 3 bases and at J to 5 bases, leaving 8 bases not matched to a gene. From germline, CDR1 is LGHNT and CDR2 FRNRAP. The CDR3 is 15 amino acids. The CDR3 DNA follows: TGTGCTAGTGGTTTCGGGCGGGGGGGCCGCCACGAGCAGTACTTC. It specifies CASGFGRGGRHEQYF. Drawing the rest from reference TRBV12-5 and TRBJ2-7, the complete variable domain is DARVTQTPRHKVTEMGQEVTMRCQPILGHNTVFWYRQTMMQGLELLAYFRNRAPLDDSGMPKDRFSAEMPDATLATLKIQPSEPRDSAVYFCASGFGRGGRHEQYFGPGTRLTVT.

The chain carries TRBV6-4 and TRBJ2-1; 11 bases agree with TRBD2. The CDR3 is made up of 15 amino acids. CDR1 and CDR2 from the germline V gene are MRHNA and SNTAGT. V shed 8 bases, J shed 7 bases, and the junction held 10 bases outside the gene matches. The CDR3 protein is CASPPGLAVRNEQFF. CDR3 nucleotides: TGTGCCAGCCCACCGGGACTAGCGGTCCGGAATGAGCAGTTCTTC.

The sample holds a few counts of this clone. An end of the junction does not agree with germline; a read error may underlie this. V usage is TRBV6-6 and J usage is TRBJ1-1, with TRBD1 matching over 7 bases. Germline-derived CDR1 and CDR2 are MNHNY and SVGAGI (reference sequence). The length of the CDR3 is 16 residues. CDR3 residues: CASNYGSGGTNTEAFF. Written as DNA, the CDR3 is TGTGCCAGCAATTACGGTTCAGGGGGGACGAACACTGAAGCTTTCTTT.

The chain combines TRBV4-3 with TRBJ2-7; 7 bases match TRBD1. Germline-derived CDR1 and CDR2 are LGHNA and YSLEER. CDR3 length: 14 amino acids. Trimming took 4 bases from V and 6 from J; bases not matched to a gene: 9. The CDR3 here is CASSPRQGWGEQYF. In nucleotides, the CDR3 is TGCGCCAGCAGCCCCCGACAGGGTTGGGGCGAGCAGTACTTC.

The V gene is TRBV6-5, the J gene TRBJ1-2; a weak D match, TRBD1 (5 bases). Germline loops: CDR1 MNHEY, CDR2 SVGAGI. This CDR3 spans 14 amino acids. Deletions cut 11 bases from V and 3 bases from J, with 19 bases between. CDR3 in amino acids: CASTNRGRHYGYTF. In nucleotides, the CDR3 is TGTGCCTCTACTAATAGGGGCAGACACTATGGCTACACCTTC.

CDR3 in DNA: TGTGCCAGCAGCTTATACGGGTCCGGGGCCGAGCAGTACTTC. It codes for CASSLYGSGAEQYF. The chain couples TRBV7-9 to TRBJ2-7, with D possibly being TRBD1 or TRBD2 (5 bases each). The CDR3 has 14 amino acids. Trimming stripped 2 bases from V and 6 bases from J, with 14 bases between. In germline, CDR1 is SEHNR, CDR2 FQNEAQ (reference sequence).

This clone showed up just once. Additional DNA sequences in this sample encode the identical CDR3. The chain joins TRBV6-1 to TRBJ2-5, with D uncertain. The CDR3 extends over 11 amino acids. Germline CDR1 is MNHNS and CDR2 is SASEGT. Between the trimmed V and J ends, which lost 1 base and 5 bases, there was a span of 2 bases. As DNA, the CDR3 is TGTGCCAGCAGTGAAGTGGAGACCCAGTACTTC. Translation: CASSEVETQYF.

The chain links TRBV24-1 to TRBJ2-7; D ambiguous. Trimming took off 4 bases at V and 4 bases at J, with 7 bases between the two ends. Germline V gene data show CDR1 as KGHDR and CDR2 as SFDVKD. The length of the CDR3 is 12 residues. The CDR3 loop reads CATSDQDYEQYF. As DNA, the CDR3 is TGTGCCACCAGTGACCAGGATTACGAGCAGTACTTC.